The sequence of this T cell receptor beta chain was determined in a study of radiotherapy plus CTLA-4 blockade in lung cancer. Study summary: Objective responses were recorded in around 18% of patients, with disease control recorded in around 30%.

For this clone: Its antigen is not known.

V lost 7 bases and J lost 5; bases outside the gene matches: 8. The CDR3 consists of 14 residues. From germline, CDR1 is MNHNY and CDR2 SVGAGI (reference sequence). The study gave focal radiation plus ipilimumab CTLA-4 blockade to patients with chemo-refractory metastatic non-small-cell lung cancer. Repertoires were generated with immunoSEQ multiplex PCR, while TCRdb's copy carries only in-frame clones and drops some. The sample consists of 27,000 or so clones, 60% to 85% of them appearing once. Notes on the study in general: Clones derived from tumor TCRs expanded in blood after radiotherapy plus ipilimumab. Best predicting response, reportedly, were early blood T cell clone dynamics, with interferon-beta.

Sequences were derived from peripheral blood, sampled from a patient treated with radiotherapy plus ipilimumab. This chain uses TRBV6-6 with TRBJ2-7, with 10 bases matching TRBD1. The TCR originated in a human donor with non-small cell lung cancer that progressed on radiotherapy plus ipilimumab. CDR3: CASTRGQGSHEQYF. The CDR3 DNA is TGTGCCAGCACCCGGGGACAGGGGTCCCACGAGCAGTACTTC.